Below, 32 T cell receptor beta chains from the same sample are listed, as sequenced in a study of radiotherapy plus CTLA-4 blockade in lung cancer. Only in-frame clones appear in the TCRdb table, and some are missing; sequencing was by immunoSEQ multiplex PCR. Here the sample spans about 76,000 clones, approximately 84% being singletons. The source was peripheral blood, collected from a patient treated with radiotherapy plus ipilimumab. Receptor source: a human donor with non-small cell lung cancer who had stable disease on radiotherapy plus ipilimumab.

This chain uses TRBV2 with TRBJ1-1; the match to TRBD1 covers 9 bases. J gave up 1 base and V 7 bases, and 10 bases lay outside the gene matches. Germline V gene data show CDR1 as SNHLY and CDR2 as FYNNEI. This CDR3 region has 16 residues. Written as DNA, the CDR3 is TGTGCCAGCATGGGCAGGACAGGGGCCCAGAACACTGAAGCTTTCTTT. Its translation: CASMGRTGAQNTEAFF.

The rearrangement joins TRBV14 to TRBJ2-7; D is perhaps TRBD2 (6 bases). The CDR3 consists of 16 residues. Germline assignment: CDR1 SGHDN and CDR2 FVKESK. Trimming stripped 1 base from V and 0 bases from J, with 13 bases between. CDR3 coding DNA: TGTGCCAGCAGCCAAGGACCCCGGGGGAACTCCTACGAGCAGTACTTC. Amino acid sequence: CASSQGPRGNSYEQYF.

The chain recombines TRBV28 with TRBJ2-2; 10 bases align to TRBD1. The V gene's germline CDR1 is MDHEN and CDR2 SYDVKM. The CDR3 totals 15 residues. The V and J ends lost 5 bases and 13 bases, in that order; junction bases with no gene match: 13. CDR3 bases: TGTGCCAGCAGTCTCACCCTAGGGGGACAGGGGTTGCTGTTTTTT. It yields the protein CASSLTLGGQGLLFF.

V usage is TRBV6-5 and J usage is TRBJ1-5, with 9 bases fitting TRBD1. There are 13 residues in the CDR3. The V gene end was trimmed by 2 bases and the J gene end by 9 bases; junction bases not matched to a gene: 2. Germline V CDR1 and CDR2: MNHEY, SVGAGI. The CDR3 region is CASSYGTGRPQHF. In nucleotides, the CDR3 is TGTGCCAGCAGTTACGGGACAGGGAGGCCCCAGCATTTT.

This clone was seen once. The chain couples TRBV10-2 to TRBJ2-7, with 10 positions matching TRBD2. The CDR3 consists of 16 residues. The J segment lost 6 bases and the V segment lost 2 bases, leaving 10 bases of the junction unmatched. Germline V gene data show CDR1 as WSHSY and CDR2 as SAAADI. The CDR3 sequence is CASSERGLAGGGEQYF. The CDR3 DNA follows: TGCGCCAGCAGTGAGAGGGGTTTAGCGGGGGGTGGCGAGCAGTACTTC.

The chain joins TRBV27 to TRBJ2-7; D may match TRBD1 or TRBD2 (5 bases each). CDR1 is MNHEY, CDR2 SMNVEV, per germline (reference sequence). Trimming stripped 5 bases from V and 6 bases from J, with 20 bases between. The CDR3 spans 15 residues. The CDR3 spells CASSDHRGTWVEQYF. In DNA, the CDR3 is TGTGCCAGCAGTGACCATAGAGGGACCTGGGTCGAGCAGTACTTC.

V usage is TRBV7-2 and J usage is TRBJ2-5; D ambiguous. The germline V gene encodes CDR1 SGHTA and CDR2 FQGNSA. The CDR3 contains 13 residues. Deletions cut 1 base from V and 5 bases from J, with 8 bases between. CDR3 protein: CASSLGVRETQYF. DNA of the CDR3: TGTGCCAGCAGCTTAGGGGTAAGGGAGACCCAGTACTTC.

The gene calls are TRBV5-4 and TRBJ2-1; 14 bases match TRBD2. CDR3 length: 15 residues. Germline lookup yields CDR1 SGHNT and CDR2 YYREEE (reference sequence). J lost 6 bases, V lost 7 bases, and 6 bases had no gene match. CDR3 residues: CASVTSGGAGNEQFF. The CDR3 DNA reads TGTGCCAGCGTGACTAGCGGGGGGGCCGGCAATGAGCAGTTCTTC.

This clone was found a few times. The chain has TRBV11-2 and TRBJ1-6; possibly TRBD1 for D (5 bases). V was cut by 6 bases and J by 7 bases, with 19 bases left in between. This CDR3 is built from 16 residues. Germline CDR1 reads SGHAT; CDR2 reads FQNNGV. The CDR3 is CASRAGDRGPNSPLHF. Here the CDR3 DNA reads TGTGCCAGCAGAGCGGGTGATAGGGGCCCCAATTCACCCCTCCACTTT.

CDR3 nucleotides: TGTGCCAGCTCAACAGCGACAGGGAACACTGAAGCTTTCTTT. Translating gives CASSTATGNTEAFF. The chain joins TRBV18 to TRBJ1-1, with D perhaps TRBD1 (6 bases). Germline CDR1 KGHSH, CDR2 LQKENI. This CDR3 is 14 amino acids long. Trimming stripped 5 bases from V and 1 base from J, with 11 bases between.

This clone came up once. The rearrangement joins TRBV6-6 to TRBJ2-7; D ambiguous. The ends were cut back, 6 bases at V and 3 bases at J, with 12 bases in the middle. The V gene's germline CDR1 is MNHNY and CDR2 SVGAGI (reference sequence). The CDR3 sequence is 13 residues long. This CDR3 reads CASRSPTGYEQYF. The CDR3 DNA reads as TGTGCCAGCAGGAGTCCTACGGGCTACGAGCAGTACTTC.

The genes are TRBV29-1 and TRBJ1-2; no reliable D call. The V and J ends lost 3 bases and 4 bases respectively, with 12 bases between them. Germline V gene lookup returns CDR1 SQVTM and CDR2 ANQGSEA. The CDR3 loop spans 13 amino acids. The CDR3 here is CSVDKGSGYGYTF. CDR3 DNA: TGCAGCGTTGACAAGGGATCGGGCTATGGCTACACCTTC.

For this clone: This is likely a read error, given that the CDR3 carries no conserved phenylalanine or tryptophan at its end. V usage is TRBV28 and J usage is TRBJ2-4, with D unclear. Germline CDR1 and CDR2: MDHEN and SYDVKM. Between the trimmed V and J ends, which lost 4 bases and 1 base, there was a span of 8 bases. This CDR3 spans 14 amino acids. The DNA of the CDR3 is TGTGCCAGCAGTTCGACATCTGCCAAAAACATTCAGTACCTC. Translation gives CASSSTSAKNIQYL.

In this sample, this clone turned up once. The chain has TRBV5-4 and TRBJ1-2, with 9 bases that match TRBD1. Germline V gene lookup returns CDR1 SGHNT and CDR2 YYREEE (reference sequence). V gave up 4 bases and J gave up 2 bases; unmatched junction bases: 6. The CDR3 runs 15 residues. The DNA for the CDR3 is TGTGCCAGCAGCGGAAACAGGGGGCGCAACTATGGCTACACCTTC. The encoded protein is CASSGNRGRNYGYTF. Using reference TRBV5-4 and TRBJ1-2 for the parts outside the CDR3, the full variable domain is ETGVTQSPTHLIKTRGQQVTLRCSSQSGHNTVSWYQQALGQGPQFIFQYYREEENGRGNFPPRFSGLQFPNYSSELNVNALELDDSALYLCASSGNRGRNYGYTFGSGTRLTVV.

The rearrangement links TRBV30 to TRBJ1-1, with D perhaps matching TRBD1 (5 bases). Germline V gene sequence: CDR1 GTSNPN, CDR2 SVGIG (reference sequence). This CDR3 is 15 amino acids long. The germline V and J ends were trimmed by 0 bases and 4 bases, with 15 bases remaining between them. The CDR3 here is CAWSVPKGGGTEAFF. The CDR3 DNA is TGTGCCTGGAGTGTACCTAAGGGTGGGGGCACTGAAGCTTTCTTT.

This clone was seen a handful of times. The CDR3 is CASRAGVYNEQFF. The CDR3 DNA sequence: TGTGCCAGCAGGGCGGGAGTCTACAATGAGCAGTTCTTC. The V call is TRBV28, the J call TRBJ2-1, with 7 bases fitting TRBD2. The germline CDR1 and CDR2 sequences are MDHEN and SYDVKM. J lost 3 bases, V lost 6 bases, and 2 bases had no gene match. This CDR3 has 13 amino acids.

The V and J genes are TRBV7-8 and TRBJ1-4, with 9 positions matching TRBD1. After removal of 5 bases from V and 7 bases from J, the junction contained 8 bases not matched to a gene. Germline CDR1 is SGHVS and CDR2 is FQNEAQ. CDR3 length: 15 amino acids. DNA of the CDR3: TGTGCCAGCAGCCTTAGGACAGGGGTTCGTGAAAAACTGTTTTTT. Translation gives CASSLRTGVREKLFF. Full variable domain (missing parts from reference TRBV7-8 and TRBJ1-4): GAGVSQSPRYKVAKRGQDVALRCDPISGHVSLFWYQQALGQGPEFLTYFQNEAQLDKSGLPSDRFFAERPEGSVSTLKIQRTQQEDSAVYLCASSLRTGVREKLFFGSGTQLSVL.

The chain carries TRBV10-1 and TRBJ2-5, with D possibly matching TRBD2 (6 bases). Trimming left V 3 bases short and J 0 bases short, with 8 bases between. The CDR3 is 14 residues long. The V gene's germline CDR1 is WNHNN and CDR2 SYGVQD (reference sequence). The CDR3 sequence: CASSDAGNQETQYF. CDR3 nucleotides: TGCGCCAGCAGTGACGCGGGAAACCAAGAGACCCAGTACTTC.

This sequence joins TRBV10-3 and TRBJ2-7, with D unresolved. CDR1 and CDR2 (germline): ENHRY, SYGVKD. CDR3 length: 14 amino acids. V was clipped by 4 bases and J by 0 bases, with 10 bases between them. The CDR3 DNA reads TGTGCCATCAGTGCCGGTGGAAGCTCCTACGAGCAGTACTTC. The encoded protein is CAISAGGSSYEQYF.

The chain recombines TRBV30 with TRBJ1-2, with D possibly being TRBD1 (5 bases). Trimming shortened V by 0 bases and J by 8 bases, and 16 bases separated the two germline ends. This CDR3 is built from 14 residues. Germline assignment: CDR1 GTSNPN and CDR2 SVGIG (reference sequence). The CDR3 region has the DNA TGTGCCTGGAGTGTGAAAGGGGCAGCGGGGGGCTACACCTTC. This encodes CAWSVKGAAGGYTF. The variable domain in full, with the rest retrieved from reference TRBV30 and TRBJ1-2, is SQTIHQWPATLVQPVGSPLSLECTVEGTSNPNLYWYRQAAGRGLQLLFYSVGIGQISSEVPQNLSASRPQDRQFILSSKKLLLSDSGFYLCAWSVKGAAGGYTFGSGTRLTVV.

The chain carries TRBV5-1 and TRBJ2-2, with 10 bases that match TRBD2. Losses at the gene ends were 4 bases for V and 6 bases for J; bases not matched to a gene: 9. The CDR3 is 16 residues long. CDR1 SGHRS and CDR2 YFSETQ come from the germline V gene. CDR3 region: CASSMTTSGIAGELFF. DNA of the CDR3: TGCGCCAGCAGCATGACAACTAGCGGGATCGCCGGGGAGCTGTTTTTT.

The chain couples TRBV4-2 to TRBJ2-7, with TRBD1 matching 9 bases. After removal of 0 bases from V and 3 bases from J, the junction contained 0 bases not matched to a gene. CDR3 size: 14 residues. The germline V gene has CDR1 LGHNA and CDR2 YNFKEQ. The CDR3 DNA follows: TGTGCCAGCAGCCAAGAGGGACAGGGCTACGAGCAGTACTTC. Protein: CASSQEGQGYEQYF.

J is TRBJ1-2 and V is TRBV28, with D unclear. Deletions cut 4 bases from V and 8 bases from J, with 11 bases between. The CDR3 is 12 residues long. Germline CDR1 reads MDHEN; CDR2 reads SYDVKM. CDR3 sequence reads: CASSSTTGGYTF. The CDR3 DNA reads TGTGCCAGCAGTTCTACGACGGGAGGCTACACCTTC.

The gene calls are TRBV6-6 and TRBJ1-1; 10 nucleotides line up with TRBD1. Germline V gives CDR1 MNHNY, CDR2 SVGAGI (reference sequence). The ends lost 9 bases at V and 7 bases at J; junction bases unmatched: 11. The CDR3 totals 14 residues. This CDR3 is CASNRDRGFGEAFF. CDR3 coding DNA: TGTGCCAGTAACCGGGACAGGGGTTTTGGTGAAGCTTTCTTT.

The genes are TRBV7-3 and TRBJ1-2, with D unclear. The germline CDR1 and CDR2 sequences are SGHTA and FQGTGA. The ends were cut back, 2 bases at V and 8 bases at J, with 12 bases in the middle. The CDR3 is made up of 13 amino acids. CDR3 residues: CASSLFPESGYTF. For the CDR3, the DNA is TGTGCCAGCAGCTTATTCCCAGAGTCCGGCTACACCTTC.

This clone was recorded only once. The gene calls are TRBV28 and TRBJ1-1, with D tentatively TRBD1 (6 bases). Germline V gene sequence: CDR1 MDHEN, CDR2 SYDVKM. CDR3 length equals 13 residues. The V end was cut by 7 bases, the J end by 7 bases, with 16 bases between. The CDR3 bases are TGTGCCAGCACCGATTCACAGGGAAGTGAAGCTTTCTTT. It specifies CASTDSQGSEAFF.

A single count supports this clone. The chain recombines TRBV13 with TRBJ1-5; 10 bases align to TRBD1. Germline CDR1 and CDR2: PRHDT and FYEKMQ (reference sequence). CDR3 length equals 16 residues. Trimming at V came to 8 bases and at J to 3 bases, leaving 10 bases not matched to a gene. The CDR3 is CASSIRDRGNNQPQHF. The CDR3 DNA reads TGTGCCAGCTCCATCCGGGACAGGGGTAACAATCAGCCCCAGCATTTT.

This rearrangement joins TRBV7-9 to TRBJ2-6; no definite D call. Trimming removed 7 bases at V and 4 bases at J, with 20 bases between. Germline V gene lookup returns CDR1 SEHNR and CDR2 FQNEAQ (reference sequence). The CDR3 extends over 17 amino acids. Here the CDR3 DNA reads TGTGCCAGCATCACGGGTCGTCTATCGAGGGGGGCCAACGTCCTGACTTTC. It specifies CASITGRLSRGANVLTF.

The CDR3 here is CASSFQRTGELFF. The CDR3, as DNA: TGCGCCAGCAGCTTCCAGAGGACCGGGGAGCTGTTTTTT. This chain connects TRBV5-1 to TRBJ2-2; D not resolved. V shed 2 bases and J shed 5 bases, with 7 bases lying between them. Germline lookup yields CDR1 SGHRS and CDR2 YFSETQ. The CDR3 runs to 13 residues.

This chain joins TRBV6-6 and TRBJ1-2; D remains unclear. V gave up 4 bases and J gave up 0 bases, with 6 bases separating them. Germline V gene data show CDR1 as MNHNY and CDR2 as SVGAGI (reference sequence). The CDR3 runs to 13 residues. The CDR3 loop reads CASSFTTNYGYTF. The CDR3 coding sequence is TGTGCCAGCAGTTTCACTACTAACTATGGCTACACCTTC.

The chain carries TRBV7-3 and TRBJ2-2; 11 bases agree with TRBD1. The CDR3 contains 15 residues. Germline CDR1 SGHTA, CDR2 FQGTGA. J was trimmed by 6 bases and V by 5 bases; bases with no gene match: 5. CDR3 DNA sequence: TGTGCCAGCAGCCAATGGACAGGGGGCCCCGGGGAGCTGTTTTTT. Encoded protein: CASSQWTGGPGELFF.

This clone was found a few times. The chain combines TRBV5-1 with TRBJ1-2; perhaps TRBD1 as D (5 bases). The CDR3 runs 14 residues. V was pared by 1 base and J by 6 bases, with 13 bases between. Germline CDR1 SGHRS, CDR2 YFSETQ. As DNA, the CDR3 is TGCGCCAGCAGCTTGTCCAGGGAAGACGATGGCTACACCTTC. This sequence encodes CASSLSREDDGYTF.